This section outlines one T cell receptor (beta chain) sequence together with its context. These data are taken from a study of T cells in Graves' hyperthyroidism and ophthalmopathy. Study at large: Staff took peripheral blood when the initial diagnosis was made, before any treatment began.

Over 9 ml of fresh peripheral blood supplied the PBMCs. Trimming took off 4 bases at V and 2 bases at J, with 12 bases between the two ends. Germline CDR1 and CDR2: SEHNR and FQNEAQ (reference sequence). This CDR3 is built from 15 residues. TCR beta CDR3 region amplification was performed from RNA transcripts. The study used the HTBI primer set for a first-round RT-PCR of the TCR CDR3. MiXCR, run by TCRdb on the multiplex PCR reads, gives a single entry per CDR3 protein. The sample shows about 460,000 distinct CDR3 sequences, roughly 23% of them seen only once. The chain uses TRBV7-9 and TRBJ2-1; D unclear. This clonotype was sampled from a woman in her sixties or seventies with Graves' ophthalmopathy. Specimen: blood. The CDR3 bases are TGTGCCAGCAGCTCCCGGAAGAGCCCCTACAATGAGCAGTTCTTC. This encodes CASSSRKSPYNEQFF.